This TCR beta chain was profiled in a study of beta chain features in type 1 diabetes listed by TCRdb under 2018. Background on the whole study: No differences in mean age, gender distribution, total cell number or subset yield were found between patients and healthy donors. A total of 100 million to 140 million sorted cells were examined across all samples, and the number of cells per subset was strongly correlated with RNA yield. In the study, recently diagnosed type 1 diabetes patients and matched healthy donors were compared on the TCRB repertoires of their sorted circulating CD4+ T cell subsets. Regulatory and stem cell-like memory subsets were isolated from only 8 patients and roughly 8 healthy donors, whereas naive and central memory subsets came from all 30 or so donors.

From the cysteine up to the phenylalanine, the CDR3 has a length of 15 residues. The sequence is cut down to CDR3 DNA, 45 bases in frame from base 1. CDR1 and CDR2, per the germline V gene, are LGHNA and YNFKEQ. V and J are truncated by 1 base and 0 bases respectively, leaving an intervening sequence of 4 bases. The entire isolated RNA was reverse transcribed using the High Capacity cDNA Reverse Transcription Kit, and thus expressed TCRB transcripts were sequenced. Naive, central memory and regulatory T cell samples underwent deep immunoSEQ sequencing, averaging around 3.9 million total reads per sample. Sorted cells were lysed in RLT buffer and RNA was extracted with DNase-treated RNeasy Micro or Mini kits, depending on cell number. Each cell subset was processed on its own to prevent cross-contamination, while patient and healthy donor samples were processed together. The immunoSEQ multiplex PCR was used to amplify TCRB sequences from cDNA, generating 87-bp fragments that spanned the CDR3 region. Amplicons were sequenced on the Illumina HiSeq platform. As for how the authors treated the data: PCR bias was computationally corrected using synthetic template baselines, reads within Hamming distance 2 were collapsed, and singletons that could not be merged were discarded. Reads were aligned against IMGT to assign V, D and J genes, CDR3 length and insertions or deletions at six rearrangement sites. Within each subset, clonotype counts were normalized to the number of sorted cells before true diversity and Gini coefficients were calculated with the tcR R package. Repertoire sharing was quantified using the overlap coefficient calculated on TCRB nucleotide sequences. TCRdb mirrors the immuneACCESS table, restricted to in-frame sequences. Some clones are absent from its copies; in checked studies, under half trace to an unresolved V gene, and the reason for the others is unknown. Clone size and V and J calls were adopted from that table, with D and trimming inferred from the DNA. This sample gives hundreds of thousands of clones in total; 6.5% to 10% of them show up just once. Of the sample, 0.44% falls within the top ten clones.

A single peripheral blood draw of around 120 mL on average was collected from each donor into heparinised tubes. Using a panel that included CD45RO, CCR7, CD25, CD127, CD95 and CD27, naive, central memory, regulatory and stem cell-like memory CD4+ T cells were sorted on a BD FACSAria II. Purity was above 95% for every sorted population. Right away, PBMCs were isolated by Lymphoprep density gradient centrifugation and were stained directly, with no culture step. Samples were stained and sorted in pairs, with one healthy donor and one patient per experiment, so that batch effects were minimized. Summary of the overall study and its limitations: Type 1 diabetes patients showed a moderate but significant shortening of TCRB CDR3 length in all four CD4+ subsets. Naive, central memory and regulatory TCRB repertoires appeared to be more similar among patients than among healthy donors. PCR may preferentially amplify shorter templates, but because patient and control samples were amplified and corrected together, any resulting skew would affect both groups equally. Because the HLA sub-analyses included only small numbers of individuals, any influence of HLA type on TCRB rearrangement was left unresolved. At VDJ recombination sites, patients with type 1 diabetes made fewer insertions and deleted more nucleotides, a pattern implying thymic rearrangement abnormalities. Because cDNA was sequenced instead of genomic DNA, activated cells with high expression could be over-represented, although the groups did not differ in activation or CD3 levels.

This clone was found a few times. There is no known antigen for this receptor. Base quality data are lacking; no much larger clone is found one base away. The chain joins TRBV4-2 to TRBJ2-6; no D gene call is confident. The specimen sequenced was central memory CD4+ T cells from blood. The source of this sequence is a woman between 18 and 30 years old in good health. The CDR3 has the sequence CASSQGLSGANVLTF. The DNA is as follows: TGTGCCAGCAGCCAAGGTCTCTCTGGGGCCAACGTCCTGACTTTC.